This T cell receptor beta chain was profiled in a study of tissue T cells after allogeneic stem cell transplantation. Findings and limits, study-wide: Across patients, clones rarely overlapped, yet motif clusters were shared tissue-specifically. The patient cohort was small and clinically heterogeneous, with limited sampling depth. Only a limited share of tissue TCRs appeared in blood or spleen.

Steroid-refractory graft-versus-host disease after allogeneic hematopoietic cell transplant qualified adults for prospective research-autopsy enrollment. V gave up 2 bases and J gave up 4 bases; unmatched junction bases: 12. This CDR3 is built from 17 residues. Germline lookup yields CDR1 MNHEY and CDR2 SMNVEV (reference sequence). TCRbeta CDR3 was sequenced at survey depth with template counts. Method: immunoSEQ multiplex PCR; TCRdb's copy keeps in-frame clones and lacks some. The sample yields around 2,700 clones, about 62% seen once. Comment on this clone: Its antigen is not identified.

The sequences come from ascending colon tissue, collected at autopsy. This TCR came from a male patient of 60 years or more with steroid-refractory graft-versus-host disease after an allogeneic stem cell transplant. Some T cells may possibly be graft donor cells. The chain employs TRBV27 and TRBJ2-7; the match to TRBD2 covers 9 bases. In DNA form, the CDR3 reads TGTGCCAGCAGTTTAACCCCACCTCGCCTAGCGGGGTACGAGCAGTACTTC. Protein sequence: CASSLTPPRLAGYEQYF.